This record concerns one TCR beta chain sequence. What it binds is unknown. The length of the CDR3 is 12 residues. V was pared by 3 bases and J by 10 bases, with 12 bases between. Germline CDR1 LNHNV, CDR2 YYDKDF (reference sequence). Profiled with immunoSEQ multiplex PCR; TCRdb holds only in-frame clones, not every one. The sample has 90,000 to 130,000 clones, around 93% seen once. The sample is drawn from a study of graft-versus-host responses after intestinal transplantation. Study overall: Each of the recipients got a multivisceral, liver-intestinal, or isolated intestinal transplant.

The source was unstimulated CD8+ T cells sorted from spleen or lymph node cells, collected before intestinal transplant. The TCR sequence derives from a human donor who received an intestinal transplant. This rearrangement joins TRBV15 to TRBJ1-1; weak D call: TRBD1 (5 bases). The CDR3 sequence: CATSREGSTAFF. As DNA, the CDR3 is TGTGCCACCAGCAGGGAGGGGTCCACAGCTTTCTTT.